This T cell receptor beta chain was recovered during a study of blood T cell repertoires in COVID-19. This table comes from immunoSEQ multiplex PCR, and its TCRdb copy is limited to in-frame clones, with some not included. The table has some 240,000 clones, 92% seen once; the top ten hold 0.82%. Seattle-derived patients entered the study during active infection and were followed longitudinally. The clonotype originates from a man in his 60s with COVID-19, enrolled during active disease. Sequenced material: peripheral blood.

The CDR3 bases are TGTGCCAGCAGCCTGGGGCAGGGCTACACCTTC. Its protein is CASSLGQGYTF. The gene calls are TRBV28 and TRBJ1-2; TRBD1 is a possible D gene (5 bases). Trimming stripped 6 bases from V and 8 bases from J, with 10 bases between. The CDR3 has 11 amino acids. Germline values: CDR1 MDHEN, CDR2 SYDVKM.